This paragraph covers one T cell receptor (beta chain) sequence. Here immunoSEQ multiplex PCR was the method, and the copy in TCRdb shows in-frame clones only, minus some. Among millions of clones listed, 85% to 95% were seen once. This entry is derived from a study of shared clonotypes between healthy human individuals. The CDR3 is 11 residues long. Germline V lookup: CDR1 DFQATT, CDR2 SNEGSKA (reference sequence). The V end lost 7 bases, the J end lost 8 bases, and 11 bases lay between the germline ends. The V gene is TRBV20-1, the J gene TRBJ1-4; D not resolved. The sequenced sample was naive CD4+ T cells sorted from blood. Subset given: CD45RA+ positively selected. This TCR was sampled from a man between 18 and 35 years old in good health. The CDR3 is CSEYSGEKLFF. DNA of the CDR3: TGCAGTGAATATAGTGGAGAAAAACTGTTTTTT.